This TCR beta chain is drawn from a study of shared clonotypes between healthy human individuals. Study details: Sampling drew on donors who were a couple of women and three men aged 18 to 49. CD4 naive and memory got three plates each, CD8 naive two, CD8 memory one.

J lost 0 bases, V lost 1 base, and 4 bases had no gene match. CDR1 and CDR2 from the germline V gene are MNHEY and SMNVEV (reference sequence). The CDR3 totals 17 residues. TCRdb's table, derived via immunoSEQ multiplex PCR, lists solely in-frame clones and lacks some. The sample yields some 2,000,000 clones, about 95% seen once. Naive CD8 populations comprised CD45RO-negative cells positively selected for CCR7, excluding terminally differentiated effector memory CD45RA+ cells. This clone has a single count. The receptor was derived from a man between 18 and 29 years old in good health. The genes are TRBV27 and TRBJ2-7, with 12 positions matching TRBD2. The sequenced sample was naive CD8+ T cells sorted from blood. The CDR3 nucleotides read TGTGCCAGCAGTTTATTAACTAGCGGGGGGAGCTCCTACGAGCAGTACTTC. Residues: CASSLLTSGGSSYEQYF.